Each of the 20 T cell receptor beta chains below was sequenced from the same sample in a study of blood T cell repertoires in COVID-19. Profiled with immunoSEQ multiplex PCR; TCRdb holds only in-frame clones, not every one. Of approximately 240,000 clones in the sample, more than 80% were seen once. The sequencing sample was made of peripheral blood. These receptors were taken from a human donor in a cohort sampled during active COVID-19.

With regard to this clone: Other nucleotide sequences from this sample produce the same CDR3. The chain employs TRBV18 and TRBJ2-1; 10 nucleotides line up with TRBD2. This CDR3 is built from 16 residues. Trimming took 1 base from V and 2 from J; bases not matched to a gene: 2. Germline CDR1 KGHSH, CDR2 LQKENI. CDR3 in DNA: TGTGCCAGCTCACCACGAACTAGCGGGACCTACAATGAGCAGTTCTTC. The encoded protein is CASSPRTSGTYNEQFF.

The genes are TRBV2 and TRBJ1-6; 7 positions match TRBD1. The trim removed 8 bases at V and 5 bases at J, leaving 6 bases unmatched. This CDR3 region has 14 residues. Germline CDR1 SNHLY, CDR2 FYNNEI. Here the CDR3 reads CASHWDRHNSPLHF. The CDR3 nucleotides are TGTGCCAGCCATTGGGACAGACATAATTCACCCCTCCACTTT.

The J gene is TRBJ2-5, the V gene TRBV5-4; 8 bases line up with TRBD1. Germline assignment: CDR1 SGHNT and CDR2 YYREEE (reference sequence). V lost 4 bases, J lost 3 bases, and 2 bases stayed unmatched. CDR3 length: 13 amino acids. CDR3 sequence reads: CASSKTGEETQYF. In DNA form, the CDR3 reads TGTGCCAGCAGCAAGACAGGGGAAGAGACCCAGTACTTC.

This chain joins TRBV6-5 and TRBJ1-1; D perhaps matches TRBD1 (5 bases). V lost 2 bases and J 7 bases, leaving 11 bases between the germline ends. This CDR3 comprises 13 residues. Per the germline V gene, CDR1 is MNHEY and CDR2 is SVGAGI. The CDR3 bases are TGTGCCAGCAGTTACCCGGGGGACGGTGAAGCTTTCTTT. It encodes CASSYPGDGEAFF.

The chain links TRBV24-1 to TRBJ2-2; perhaps TRBD2 as D (7 bases). The V and J ends lost 2 bases and 4 bases respectively, with 16 bases between them. Germline CDR1 is KGHDR and CDR2 is SFDVKD. The CDR3 covers 17 residues. The CDR3 here is CATSDYRGGRSTGELFF. The CDR3 DNA is TGTGCCACCAGTGATTATCGCGGGGGCCGGAGCACCGGGGAGCTGTTTTTT.

V usage is TRBV19 and J usage is TRBJ2-1, with D unclear. The CDR3 spans 15 residues. Trimming took 3 bases from V and 0 from J, leaving 9 bases between them. CDR1 and CDR2 from the germline V gene are LNHDA and SQIVND (reference sequence). The CDR3 loop is CASSISAVSYNEQFF. The CDR3 DNA reads TGTGCCAGTAGTATCTCGGCGGTCTCCTACAATGAGCAGTTCTTC.

The genes are TRBV10-3 and TRBJ1-1, with a possible D match to TRBD1 (5 bases). In germline, CDR1 is ENHRY, CDR2 SYGVKD. V lost 6 bases, J lost 1 base, and 12 bases lay in between. CDR3 length: 14 residues. The chain's CDR3 is CAISPGLKNTEAFF. As DNA, the CDR3 is TGTGCCATCAGCCCGGGACTTAAGAACACTGAAGCTTTCTTT.

The chain is built from TRBV5-5 and TRBJ2-7; no reliable D call. Per germline, CDR1 SGHKS and CDR2 YYEKEE (reference sequence). The CDR3 loop spans 14 amino acids. The V and J ends lost 4 bases and 2 bases respectively, with 13 bases between them. The CDR3 DNA is TGTGCCAGCAGCCCGCAGACTTACACCTACGAGCAGTACTTC. Translating gives CASSPQTYTYEQYF.

The chain uses TRBV27 and TRBJ1-6; 8 positions agree with TRBD1. CDR3 length: 12 residues. The V and J ends lost 6 bases and 10 bases, in that order; junction bases with no gene match: 2. CDR1 MNHEY and CDR2 SMNVEV come from the germline V gene (reference sequence). The CDR3 loop is CASRDRESPLHF. In DNA form, the CDR3 reads TGTGCCAGCAGGGACAGGGAGTCACCCCTCCACTTT.

The table lists this clone with a few counts. The chain links TRBV28 to TRBJ1-3; TRBD1 matches at 7 bases. Trimming took 5 bases from V and 0 from J; bases not matched to a gene: 4. This CDR3 region has 15 residues. The V gene's germline CDR1 is MDHEN and CDR2 SYDVKM. CDR3 loop: CASSPRTGSGNTIYF. The CDR3 coding sequence is TGTGCCAGCAGTCCCCGGACAGGCTCTGGAAACACCATATATTTT.

The V call is TRBV5-1, the J call TRBJ2-3; 7 bases match TRBD2. The CDR3 is made up of 15 amino acids. The trim removed 2 bases at V and 2 bases at J, leaving 5 bases unmatched. Germline V CDR1 and CDR2: SGHRS, YFSETQ. The CDR3 protein is CASSLGSGDTDTQYF. The DNA of the CDR3 is TGCGCCAGCAGCTTAGGGAGCGGGGACACAGATACGCAGTATTTT.

This rearrangement joins TRBV7-3 to TRBJ1-3, with D perhaps TRBD1 (6 bases). This CDR3 region has 15 residues. The germline CDR1 and CDR2 sequences are SGHTA and FQGTGA. The V and J ends lost 5 bases and 0 bases respectively, with 11 bases between them. For the CDR3, the DNA is TGTGCCAGCAGCAAACAAGGGGGCTCTGGAAACACCATATATTTT. Its translation is CASSKQGGSGNTIYF.

This clone was seen just once. The chain recombines TRBV14 with TRBJ2-7; 10 bases are a match to TRBD2. The CDR3 covers 13 residues. Germline CDR1 reads SGHDN; CDR2 reads FVKESK. V dropped 8 bases and J dropped 1; count of bases not matched to a gene: 2. The CDR3 loop is CASGLAVSYEQYF. The CDR3, as DNA: TGTGCCAGCGGACTAGCGGTATCCTACGAGCAGTACTTC.

CDR3 protein: CASSFRLAGNYEQYF. DNA of the CDR3: TGTGCCAGCAGCTTCCGTCTAGCCGGAAACTACGAGCAGTACTTC. The chain couples TRBV11-2 to TRBJ2-7; possible D gene TRBD2, 5 bases. Germline CDR1 SGHAT, CDR2 FQNNGV. The CDR3 spans 15 residues. V lost 3 bases and J 3 bases, leaving 15 bases between the germline ends.

The CDR3 loop is CAISGTATFYGYTF. The CDR3 nucleotides are TGTGCCATCAGCGGGACAGCGACATTCTATGGCTACACCTTC. The chain carries TRBV10-3 and TRBJ1-2, with 7 bases aligning to TRBD1. In germline, CDR1 is ENHRY, CDR2 SYGVKD. The V and J ends lost 6 bases and 4 bases, in that order; junction bases with no gene match: 8. This CDR3 is 14 amino acids long.

This rearrangement joins TRBV13 to TRBJ2-2; D unclear. The CDR3 covers 15 residues. CDR1 and CDR2 (germline): PRHDT, FYEKMQ (reference sequence). With 3 bases removed from V and 1 base from J, the gap between germline ends came to 9 bases. The CDR3, as DNA: TGTGCCAGCAGCTTTACAGCAAAGAACACCGGGGAGCTGTTTTTT. This translates into CASSFTAKNTGELFF.

The rearrangement links TRBV10-2 to TRBJ2-1, with TRBD2 matching 15 bases. CDR1 WSHSY and CDR2 SAAADI come from the germline V gene. This CDR3 contains 18 residues. The J segment lost 0 bases and the V segment lost 6 bases, leaving 6 bases of the junction unmatched. The DNA for the CDR3 is TGCGCCAGCAGACGGGGACTAGCGGGGGGATTCTCCTACAATGAGCAGTTCTTC. Translation gives CASRRGLAGGFSYNEQFF.

The rearrangement uses TRBV19 and TRBJ1-6; 9 bases are shared with TRBD1. The V segment lost 5 bases and the J segment 1 base; nucleotides outside the gene matches: 9. This CDR3 is built from 18 residues. The germline CDR1 and CDR2 sequences are LNHDA and SQIVND (reference sequence). CDR3 in amino acids: CASSAQGARGSYNSPLHF. DNA for the CDR3: TGTGCCAGTAGTGCACAGGGGGCAAGAGGATCCTATAATTCACCCCTCCACTTT.

The chain recombines TRBV27 with TRBJ1-2, with no clear D. The V gene's germline CDR1 is MNHEY and CDR2 SMNVEV (reference sequence). CDR3 length: 13 amino acids. Trimming left V 5 bases short and J 8 bases short, with 15 bases between. CDR3 DNA sequence: TGTGCCAGCAGTCTTACAAGGACGGGGGGCTACACCTTC. The encoded protein is CASSLTRTGGYTF.

This chain uses TRBV7-9 with TRBJ1-4, with a weak D call TRBD1 (5 bases). V was clipped by 3 bases and J by 6 bases, with 17 bases between them. CDR3 length: 16 amino acids. Germline V gene lookup returns CDR1 SEHNR and CDR2 FQNEAQ (reference sequence). CDR3 bases: TGTGCCAGCAGCTTCGGCGTTGTAGGCAGGGATGAAAAACTGTTTTTT. Amino acids: CASSFGVVGRDEKLFF.